The T cell receptor beta chain described here comes from a study of blood T cell repertoires in COVID-19. This table comes from immunoSEQ multiplex PCR, and its TCRdb copy is limited to in-frame clones, with some not included. Among some 270,000 clones, 75% to 90% were seen once, and the ten largest hold 11%. This clone turned up a few times. The material sequenced was peripheral blood. The source is a woman in her seventies with acute or convalescent COVID-19.

The CDR3 DNA reads TGTGCCAGCTCACCCGGGACAGGGCCCTACGAGCAGTACTTC. Translated: CASSPGTGPYEQYF. This rearrangement joins TRBV18 to TRBJ2-7, with 9 positions matching TRBD1. CDR3 size: 14 residues. With V trimmed by 3 bases and J by 2 bases, 2 bases remained unmatched. Germline V gene sequence: CDR1 KGHSH, CDR2 LQKENI.